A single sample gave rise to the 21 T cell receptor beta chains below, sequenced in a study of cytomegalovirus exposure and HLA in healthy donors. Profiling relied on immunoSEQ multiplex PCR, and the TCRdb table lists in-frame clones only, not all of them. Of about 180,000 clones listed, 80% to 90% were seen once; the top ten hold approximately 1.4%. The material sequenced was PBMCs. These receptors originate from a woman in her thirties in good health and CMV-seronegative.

In nucleotides, the CDR3 is TGTGCCAGCAGCTCCGGACAGAAGCCCTATGGCTACACCTTC. Translation: CASSSGQKPYGYTF. J is TRBJ1-2 and V is TRBV7-9, with D perhaps matching TRBD1 (6 bases). CDR3 length: 14 residues. V shed 4 bases and J shed 4 bases, with 13 bases lying between them. The V gene's germline CDR1 is SEHNR and CDR2 FQNEAQ (reference sequence). The whole variable domain, remainder taken from reference TRBV7-9 and TRBJ1-2, is DTGVSQNPRHKITKRGQNVTFRCDPISEHNRLYWYRQTLGQGPEFLTYFQNEAQLEKSRLLSDRFSAERPKGSFSTLEIQRTEQGDSAMYLCASSSGQKPYGYTFGSGTRLTVV.

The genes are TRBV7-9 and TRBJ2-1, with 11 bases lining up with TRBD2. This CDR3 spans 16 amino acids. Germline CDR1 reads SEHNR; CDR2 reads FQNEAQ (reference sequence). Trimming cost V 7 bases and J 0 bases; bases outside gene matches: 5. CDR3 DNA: TGTGCCAGCAATCTAGCGGGGGGAAACTCCTACAATGAGCAGTTCTTC. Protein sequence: CASNLAGGNSYNEQFF.

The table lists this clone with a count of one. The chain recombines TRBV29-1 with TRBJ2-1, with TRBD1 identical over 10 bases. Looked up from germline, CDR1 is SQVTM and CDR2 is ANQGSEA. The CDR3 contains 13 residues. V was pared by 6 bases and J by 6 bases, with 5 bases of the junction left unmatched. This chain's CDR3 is CSVAGQGFNEQFF. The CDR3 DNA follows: TGCAGCGTCGCGGGACAGGGGTTCAATGAGCAGTTCTTC.

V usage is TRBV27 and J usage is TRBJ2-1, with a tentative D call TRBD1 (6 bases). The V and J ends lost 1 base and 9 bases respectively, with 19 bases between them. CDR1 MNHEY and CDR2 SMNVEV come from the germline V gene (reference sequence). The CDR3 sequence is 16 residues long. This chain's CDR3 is CASSLFLQGRITEQFF. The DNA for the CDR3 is TGTGCCAGCAGTTTATTTTTACAGGGAAGAATCACTGAGCAGTTCTTC.

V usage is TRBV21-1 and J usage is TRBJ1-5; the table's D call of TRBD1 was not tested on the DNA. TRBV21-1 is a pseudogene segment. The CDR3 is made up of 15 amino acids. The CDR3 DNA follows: TGTGCCAGCAGCAACCCTAGGGACAGTAATCAGCCCCAGCATTTT. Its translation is CASSNPRDSNQPQHF.

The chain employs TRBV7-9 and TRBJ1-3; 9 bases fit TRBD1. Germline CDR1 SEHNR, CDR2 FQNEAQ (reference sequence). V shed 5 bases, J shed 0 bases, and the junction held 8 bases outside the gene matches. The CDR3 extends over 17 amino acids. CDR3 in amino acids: CASSPLDRGVSGNTIYF. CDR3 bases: TGTGCCAGCAGCCCCCTGGACAGGGGAGTCTCTGGAAACACCATATATTTT. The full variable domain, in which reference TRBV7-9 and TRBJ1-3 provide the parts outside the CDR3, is DTGVSQNPRHKITKRGQNVTFRCDPISEHNRLYWYRQTLGQGPEFLTYFQNEAQLEKSRLLSDRFSAERPKGSFSTLEIQRTEQGDSAMYLCASSPLDRGVSGNTIYFGEGSWLTVV.

Written as DNA, the CDR3 is TGTGCCAGCGGGGACAGGGGGATTACAGATACGCAGTATTTT. Protein sequence: CASGDRGITDTQYF. V gene TRBV5-8 combines with J gene TRBJ2-3; TRBD1 matches at 11 bases. Germline values: CDR1 SGHTS, CDR2 YDEGEE. This CDR3 comprises 14 residues. V lost 7 bases, J lost 3 bases, and 4 bases stayed unmatched.

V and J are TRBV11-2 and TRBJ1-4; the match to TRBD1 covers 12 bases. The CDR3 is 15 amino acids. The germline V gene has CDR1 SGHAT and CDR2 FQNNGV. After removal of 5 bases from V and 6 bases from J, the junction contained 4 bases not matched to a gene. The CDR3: CASSPGTGGHEKLFF. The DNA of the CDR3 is TGTGCCAGCAGCCCCGGGACAGGGGGCCATGAAAAACTGTTTTTT.

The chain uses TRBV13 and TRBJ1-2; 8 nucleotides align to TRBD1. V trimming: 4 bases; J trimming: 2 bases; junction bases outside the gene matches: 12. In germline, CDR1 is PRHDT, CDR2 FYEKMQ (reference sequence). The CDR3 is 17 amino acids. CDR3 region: CASSSRRDRNNNYGYTF. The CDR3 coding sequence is TGTGCCAGCAGCTCCCGCCGGGACAGGAATAACAACTATGGCTACACCTTC. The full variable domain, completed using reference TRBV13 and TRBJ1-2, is AAGVIQSPRHLIKEKRETATLKCYPIPRHDTVYWYQQGPGQDPQFLISFYEKMQSDKGSIPDRFSAQQFSDYHSELNMSSLELGDSALYFCASSSRRDRNNNYGYTFGSGTRLTVV.

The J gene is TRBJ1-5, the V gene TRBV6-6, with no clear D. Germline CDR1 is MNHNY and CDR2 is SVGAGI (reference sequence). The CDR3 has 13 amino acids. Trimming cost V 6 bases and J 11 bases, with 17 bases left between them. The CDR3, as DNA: TGTGCCAGCAGCTCCCTTCTTTTGGCAGCCCAGCATTTT. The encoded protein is CASSSLLLAAQHF.

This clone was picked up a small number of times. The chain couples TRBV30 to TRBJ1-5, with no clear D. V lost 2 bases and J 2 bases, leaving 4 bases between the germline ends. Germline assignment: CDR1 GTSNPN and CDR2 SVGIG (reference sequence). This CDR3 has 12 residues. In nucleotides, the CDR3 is TGTGCCTGGAGTCGGGGCAATCAGCCCCAGCATTTT. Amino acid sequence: CAWSRGNQPQHF.

CDR3 DNA: TGCAGCGTTGAAGATCCCAGGGGATCGGGGCAAGAGACCCAGTACTTC. This translates into CSVEDPRGSGQETQYF. The chain combines TRBV29-1 with TRBJ2-5, with D perhaps matching TRBD1 (6 bases). There are 16 residues in the CDR3. Germline-derived CDR1 and CDR2 are SQVTM and ANQGSEA. V was pared by 0 bases and J by 2 bases, with 16 bases between.

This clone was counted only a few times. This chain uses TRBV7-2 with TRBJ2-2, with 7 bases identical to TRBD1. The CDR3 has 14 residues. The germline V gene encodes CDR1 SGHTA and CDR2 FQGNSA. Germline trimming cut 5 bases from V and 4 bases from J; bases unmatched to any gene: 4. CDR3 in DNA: TGTGCCAGCAGCCCGGGACAGTTCACCGGGGAGCTGTTTTTT. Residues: CASSPGQFTGELFF.

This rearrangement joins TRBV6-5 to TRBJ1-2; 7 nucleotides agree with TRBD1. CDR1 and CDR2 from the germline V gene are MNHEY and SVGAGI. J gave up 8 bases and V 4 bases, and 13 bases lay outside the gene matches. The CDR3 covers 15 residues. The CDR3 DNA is TGTGCCAGCAGTTCCCGGGACAGTAGAGTGTGGGGCTACACCTTC. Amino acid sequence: CASSSRDSRVWGYTF.

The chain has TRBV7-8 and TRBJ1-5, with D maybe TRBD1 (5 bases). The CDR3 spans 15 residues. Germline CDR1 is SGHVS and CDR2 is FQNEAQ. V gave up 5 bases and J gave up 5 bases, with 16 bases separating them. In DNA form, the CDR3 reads TGTGCCAGCAGCCCGTACCGGGGGGGGGATCAGCCCCAGCATTTT. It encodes CASSPYRGGDQPQHF.

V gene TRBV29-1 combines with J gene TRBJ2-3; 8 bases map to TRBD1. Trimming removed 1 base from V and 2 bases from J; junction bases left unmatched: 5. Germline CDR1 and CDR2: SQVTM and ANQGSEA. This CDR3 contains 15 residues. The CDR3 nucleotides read TGCAGCGTTGAAGGGTGGGGACAGGACACAGATACGCAGTATTTT. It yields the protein CSVEGWGQDTDTQYF.

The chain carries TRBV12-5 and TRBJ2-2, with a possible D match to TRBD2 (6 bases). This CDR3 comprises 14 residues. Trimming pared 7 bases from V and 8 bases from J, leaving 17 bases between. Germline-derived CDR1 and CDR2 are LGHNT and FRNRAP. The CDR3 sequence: CASAPGDPRGELFF. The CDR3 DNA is TGTGCTAGTGCCCCGGGGGACCCCAGGGGGGAGCTGTTTTTT. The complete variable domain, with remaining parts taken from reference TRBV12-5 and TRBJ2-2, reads DARVTQTPRHKVTEMGQEVTMRCQPILGHNTVFWYRQTMMQGLELLAYFRNRAPLDDSGMPKDRFSAEMPDATLATLKIQPSEPRDSAVYFCASAPGDPRGELFFGEGSRLTVL.

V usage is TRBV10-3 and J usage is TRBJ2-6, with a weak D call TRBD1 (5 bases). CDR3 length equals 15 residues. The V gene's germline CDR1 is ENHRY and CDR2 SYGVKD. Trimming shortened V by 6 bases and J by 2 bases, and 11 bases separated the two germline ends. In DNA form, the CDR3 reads TGTGCCATCAGAGCAGGGAATACTGGGGCCAACGTCCTGACTTTC. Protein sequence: CAIRAGNTGANVLTF.

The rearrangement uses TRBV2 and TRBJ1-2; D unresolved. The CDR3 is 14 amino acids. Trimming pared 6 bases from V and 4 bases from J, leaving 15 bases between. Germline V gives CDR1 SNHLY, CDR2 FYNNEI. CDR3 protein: CASRPTILAYGYTF. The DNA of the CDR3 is TGTGCCAGCAGGCCCACAATTTTGGCCTATGGCTACACCTTC.

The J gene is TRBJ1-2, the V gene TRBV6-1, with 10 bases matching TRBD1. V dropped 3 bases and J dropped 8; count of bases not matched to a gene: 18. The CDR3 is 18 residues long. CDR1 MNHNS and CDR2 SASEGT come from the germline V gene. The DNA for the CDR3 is TGTGCCAGCAGTGACTTACTTTCAGGACAGGGGGTTCTACGAGGCTACACCTTC. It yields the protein CASSDLLSGQGVLRGYTF.

The CDR3 protein is CASSPPAPQVSEQFF. The CDR3 DNA reads TGCGCCAGCAGCCCCCCGGCCCCTCAGGTGTCTGAGCAGTTCTTC. The V gene is TRBV5-1, the J gene TRBJ2-1; D is ambiguous. This CDR3 has 15 amino acids. The germline V and J ends were trimmed by 4 bases and 9 bases, with 20 bases remaining between them. Looked up from germline, CDR1 is SGHRS and CDR2 is YFSETQ.